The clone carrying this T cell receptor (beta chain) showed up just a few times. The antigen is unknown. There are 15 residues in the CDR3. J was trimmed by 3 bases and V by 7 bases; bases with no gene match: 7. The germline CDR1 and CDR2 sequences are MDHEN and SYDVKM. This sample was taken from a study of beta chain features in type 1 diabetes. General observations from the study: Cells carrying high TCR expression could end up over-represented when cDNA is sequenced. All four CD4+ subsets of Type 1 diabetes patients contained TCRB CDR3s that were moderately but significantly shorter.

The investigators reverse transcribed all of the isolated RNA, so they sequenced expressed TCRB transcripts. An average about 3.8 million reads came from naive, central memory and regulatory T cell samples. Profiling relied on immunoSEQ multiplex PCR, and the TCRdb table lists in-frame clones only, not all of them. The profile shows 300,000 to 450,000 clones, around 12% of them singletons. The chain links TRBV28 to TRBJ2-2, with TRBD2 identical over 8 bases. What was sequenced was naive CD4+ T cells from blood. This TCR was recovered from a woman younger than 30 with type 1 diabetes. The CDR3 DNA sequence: TGTGCCAGCACAGCGGGAGCGGAAGACACCGGGGAGCTGTTTTTT. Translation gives CASTAGAEDTGELFF.